Here is one T cell receptor beta chain with its context. Its antigen is not identified. This sample stems from a study of T cells in Graves' hyperthyroidism and ophthalmopathy. Turning to the study itself: Peripheral blood was obtained at initial diagnosis, preceding any treatment.

The CDR3 sequence is 15 residues long. Trimming cost V 6 bases and J 11 bases; bases outside gene matches: 16. Overall study findings and caveats: Progression to ophthalmopathy was predicted a median of about 6.6 months early. A 13 V-J signature model discriminated ophthalmopathy versus stable hyperthyroidism. Within blood appeared most thyroid clonotypes that had expanded above 0.001.

Amplification yielded TCR beta CDR3 regions, with RNA transcripts as the source. HTBI primers were used for first-round RT-PCR of the TCR CDR3. Each CDR3 protein gets one entry after TCRdb re-called the multiplex PCR reads with MiXCR. The sample lists 360,000 or so distinct CDR3 sequences; 15% to 20% were seen once. The rearrangement joins TRBV12-3 or TRBV12-4 to TRBJ1-1; TRBD1 matches 9 bases. The sequence was collected from a woman between 40 and 55 years old with Graves' ophthalmopathy. Sample: blood. The CDR3 sequence is CASRSGTGQPRAAFF. CDR3 nucleotides: TGTGCCAGCAGGTCCGGGACAGGGCAGCCCCGTGCCGCTTTCTTT.